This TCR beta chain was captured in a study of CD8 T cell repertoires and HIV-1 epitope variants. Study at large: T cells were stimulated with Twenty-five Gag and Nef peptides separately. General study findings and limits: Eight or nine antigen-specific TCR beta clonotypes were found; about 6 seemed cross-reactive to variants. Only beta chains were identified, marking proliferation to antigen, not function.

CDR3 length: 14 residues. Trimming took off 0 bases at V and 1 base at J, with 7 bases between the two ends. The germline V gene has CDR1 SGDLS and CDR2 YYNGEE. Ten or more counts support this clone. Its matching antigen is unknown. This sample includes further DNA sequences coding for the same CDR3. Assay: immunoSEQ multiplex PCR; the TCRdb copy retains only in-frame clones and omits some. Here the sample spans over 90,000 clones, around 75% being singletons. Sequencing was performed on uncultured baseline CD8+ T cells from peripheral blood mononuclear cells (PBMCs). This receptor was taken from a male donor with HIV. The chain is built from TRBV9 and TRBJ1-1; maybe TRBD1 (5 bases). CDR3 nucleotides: TGTGCCAGCAGCGTAGCTGGGGGGAACACTGAAGCTTTCTTT. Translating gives CASSVAGGNTEAFF.